The source of this TCR beta chain is a study of shared clonotypes between healthy human individuals. General observations from the study: Sequencing depth was expected to influence donor clonotype sharing. The sharing of 5% to 5.5% of naive CD4 clonotypes was seen across several donors.

In the case of this clone: Its antigen is not known.

Repertoires were generated with immunoSEQ multiplex PCR, while TCRdb's copy carries only in-frame clones and drops some. The sample consists of around 700,000 clones, approximately 90% of them appearing once. Germline-derived CDR1 and CDR2 are MNHNY and SVGAGI (reference sequence). The CDR3 is 15 amino acids. Trimming removed 6 bases at V and 0 bases at J, with 12 bases between. Terminally differentiated effector memory CD45RA+ cells were left out of the naive CD8 fraction, which was CD45RO-negative and positively selected for CCR7. This TCR derives from a young man in good health. The rearrangement links TRBV6-6 to TRBJ1-5; D possibly corresponds to TRBD1 (6 bases). Sequenced sample: naive CD8+ T cells sorted from blood. The CDR3 region is CASRLTGFSNQPQHF. CDR3 nucleotides: TGTGCCAGCAGACTCACAGGGTTTAGCAATCAGCCCCAGCATTTT.